The entry below describes one TCR beta chain. The data stem from a study of technical replicates of blood from several donors. Generated by immunoSEQ multiplex PCR, the TCRdb table keeps only in-frame clones and is missing some. Among 80,000 to 100,000 clones listed, 95% were seen once. V shed 5 bases, J shed 4 bases, and the junction held 14 bases outside the gene matches. CDR3 size: 18 residues. The germline gives CDR1 LGHNA, CDR2 YNFKEQ. The chain combines TRBV4-2 with TRBJ2-1; 10 positions match TRBD2. Material: T cells isolated from PBMCs. The sequence was obtained from a human donor in good health. DNA for the CDR3: TGTGCCAGCAGCGAAGCATCTAGCGGGAGTAGTGGATACAATGAGCAGTTCTTC. As protein: CASSEASSGSSGYNEQFF.